These 20 T cell receptor beta chains originate from one sample sequenced in a study of cytomegalovirus exposure and HLA in healthy donors. A multiplex PCR was run with 60 Vbeta primers and 13 Jbeta primers. Sequenced by immunoSEQ multiplex PCR; TCRdb stores in-frame clones only, minus some. Of some 180,000 clones in the sample, 87% were seen once. The sequenced material came from PBMCs. The origin of the receptors is a boy aged 2 to 9 in good health and CMV-seronegative.

The chain has TRBV11-2 and TRBJ2-4, with a weak D call TRBD2 (5 bases). The CDR3 length is 15 residues. Germline V gene data show CDR1 as SGHAT and CDR2 as FQNNGV. Between the trimmed V and J ends, which lost 0 bases and 4 bases, there was a span of 10 bases. The CDR3 DNA is TGTGCCAGCAGCTTAGATTTTTCGGGAAAAAACATTCAGTACTTC. It translates to CASSLDFSGKNIQYF.

This rearrangement joins TRBV7-2 to TRBJ2-3; no clear D gene. This CDR3 spans 12 amino acids. The V gene's germline CDR1 is SGHTA and CDR2 FQGNSA. Trimming removed 6 bases at V and 2 bases at J, with 6 bases between. The CDR3 here is CASSRDTDTQYF. CDR3 in DNA: TGTGCCAGCAGTCGAGACACAGATACGCAGTATTTT.

This chain joins TRBV7-9 and TRBJ1-2; D unresolved. Germline-derived CDR1 and CDR2 are SEHNR and FQNEAQ (reference sequence). V was shortened by 5 bases and J by 8 bases, with 15 bases between the two germline ends. This CDR3 region has 13 residues. The CDR3 loop reads CASSTQTVRGYTF. The CDR3 coding sequence is TGTGCCAGCAGCACTCAAACCGTGAGGGGCTACACCTTC.

The rearrangement links TRBV6-1 to TRBJ1-1; D perhaps matches TRBD1 (6 bases). The CDR3 extends over 14 amino acids. Between the trimmed V and J ends, which lost 9 bases and 1 base, there was a span of 15 bases. CDR1 is MNHNS, CDR2 SASEGT, per germline. In nucleotides, the CDR3 is TGTGCCAGTCTCCGGGCAGGGGAGAACACTGAAGCTTTCTTT. Its protein product is CASLRAGENTEAFF.

This chain links TRBV30 with TRBJ1-1, with D tentatively TRBD1 (5 bases). V shed 0 bases and J shed 1 base, with 12 bases lying between them. The CDR3 has 15 residues. The germline V gene has CDR1 GTSNPN and CDR2 SVGIG (reference sequence). CDR3 amino acids: CAWSVLAGQNTEAFF. In DNA form, the CDR3 reads TGTGCCTGGAGTGTACTAGCCGGACAGAACACTGAAGCTTTCTTT.

V gene TRBV28 combines with J gene TRBJ2-3; a weak D match, TRBD2 (5 bases). Trimming pared 6 bases from V and 12 bases from J, leaving 16 bases between. The CDR3 extends over 12 amino acids. Looked up from germline, CDR1 is MDHEN and CDR2 is SYDVKM. CDR3 in DNA: TGTGCCAGCAGGACCTCCGGACTGGATCAGTATTTT. Translating gives CASRTSGLDQYF.

The chain has TRBV7-3 and TRBJ2-3, with D possibly matching TRBD2 (5 bases). The CDR3 has 15 residues. Germline CDR1 reads SGHTA; CDR2 reads FQGTGA. The V gene lost 0 bases and the J gene lost 2 bases, with 9 bases spanning the gap. The CDR3 protein is CASSLTRAVTDTQYF. The DNA of the CDR3 is TGTGCCAGCAGCTTAACGCGGGCTGTCACAGATACGCAGTATTTT.

The chain uses TRBV7-9 and TRBJ2-5; the D gene is possibly TRBD1 (6 bases). V was pared by 4 bases and J by 4 bases, with 13 bases between. This CDR3 comprises 14 residues. Per the germline V gene, CDR1 is SEHNR and CDR2 is FQNEAQ (reference sequence). CDR3 bases: TGTGCCAGCAGCTACCGACAGGCCGGAGAGACCCAGTACTTC. Its translation is CASSYRQAGETQYF.

The V and J genes are TRBV25-1 and TRBJ1-1; 9 nucleotides line up with TRBD1. Unmatched junction bases numbered 7, after V lost 10 bases and J lost 7 bases. Germline CDR1 MGHDK, CDR2 SYGVNS. This CDR3 has 12 residues. The CDR3 nucleotides are TGTGCCACCCTGGGACAGGGCTATGAAGCTTTCTTT. Protein: CATLGQGYEAFF.

The chain is built from TRBV7-9 and TRBJ2-5; 9 bases fit TRBD1. The J segment lost 5 bases and the V segment lost 5 bases, leaving 9 bases of the junction unmatched. Germline V gene lookup returns CDR1 SEHNR and CDR2 FQNEAQ (reference sequence). The CDR3 spans 15 residues. CDR3 bases: TGTGCCAGCAGCACGAAACAGGGGGCATGGGAGACCCAGTACTTC. Translating gives CASSTKQGAWETQYF. The complete variable domain, with remaining parts taken from reference TRBV7-9 and TRBJ2-5, reads DTGVSQNPRHKITKRGQNVTFRCDPISEHNRLYWYRQTLGQGPEFLTYFQNEAQLEKSRLLSDRFSAERPKGSFSTLEIQRTEQGDSAMYLCASSTKQGAWETQYFGPGTRLLVL.

The CDR3 protein is CASSQGGRNTEAFF. The CDR3, as DNA: TGTGCCAGTAGCCAGGGGGGCAGGAACACTGAAGCTTTCTTT. The J gene is TRBJ1-1, the V gene TRBV19; 7 bases line up with TRBD1. The V and J ends lost 6 bases and 1 base, in that order; junction bases with no gene match: 5. The CDR3 spans 14 residues. Germline CDR1 LNHDA, CDR2 SQIVND (reference sequence).

The CDR3 sequence is CASSGAGGPGETQYF. Written as DNA, the CDR3 is TGCGCCAGCAGCGGAGCGGGAGGGCCGGGGGAGACCCAGTACTTC. The chain is built from TRBV5-1 and TRBJ2-5; 10 bases fit TRBD2. Germline lookup yields CDR1 SGHRS and CDR2 YFSETQ. This CDR3 comprises 15 residues. V was clipped by 4 bases and J by 5 bases; unmatched bases: 8.

CDR3 region: CASSSLGLVPTDTQYF. The CDR3 DNA sequence: TGTGCCAGCAGCTCTCTGGGACTAGTACCCACAGATACGCAGTATTTT. The chain joins TRBV7-9 to TRBJ2-3, with TRBD2 identical over 8 bases. CDR1 SEHNR and CDR2 FQNEAQ come from the germline V gene (reference sequence). There are 16 residues in the CDR3. V trimming: 4 bases; J trimming: 2 bases; junction bases outside the gene matches: 8.

As regards this clone: Compared with germline, one end of the junction differs, possibly owing to a read error. The sample carries other DNA sequences with the same CDR3. The chain is built from TRBV11-2 and TRBJ1-6, with 8 bases fitting TRBD1. CDR3 size: 13 residues. Per germline, CDR1 SGHAT and CDR2 FQNNGV. CDR3 sequence (DNA): TGTGCCAGCAGCCTAGACAGGGGATCACCCCTCCACTTT. It yields the protein CASSLDRGSPLHF.

The chain recombines TRBV6-4 with TRBJ1-2; D gene ambiguous. The CDR3 spans 13 residues. V lost 3 bases, J lost 0 bases, and 5 bases lay in between. Germline V lookup: CDR1 MRHNA, CDR2 SNTAGT. CDR3 loop: CASSEAANYGYTF. The CDR3 DNA sequence: TGTGCCAGCAGTGAGGCAGCTAACTATGGCTACACCTTC.

The genes are TRBV7-9 and TRBJ2-3, with 13 bases that match TRBD2. In germline, CDR1 is SEHNR, CDR2 FQNEAQ (reference sequence). V was clipped by 6 bases and J by 6 bases; unmatched bases: 6. The CDR3 has 15 residues. CDR3 sequence: CASRGTSGAGDTQYF. The CDR3 DNA reads as TGTGCCAGCAGAGGGACTAGCGGGGCCGGGGATACGCAGTATTTT.

This chain joins TRBV6-1 and TRBJ1-1, with a possible D match to TRBD1 (5 bases). V dropped 5 bases and J dropped 0 bases, with 7 bases sitting between them. CDR1 is MNHNS and CDR2 is SASEGT in the germline V gene. There are 13 residues in the CDR3. The CDR3 bases are TGTGCCAGCAGTCTGACAGTGAACACTGAAGCTTTCTTT. As protein: CASSLTVNTEAFF.

The gene calls are TRBV28 and TRBJ1-6; 10 bases map to TRBD1. The CDR3 length is 15 residues. Trimming took 5 bases from V and 8 from J; bases not matched to a gene: 6. CDR1 is MDHEN, CDR2 SYDVKM, per germline. The DNA for the CDR3 is TGTGCCAGCAGTGGATCGGGACAGGGGTATTCACCCCTCCACTTT. It translates to CASSGSGQGYSPLHF.

This chain uses TRBV5-1 with TRBJ2-1, with a weak D call TRBD2 (6 bases). This CDR3 has 13 amino acids. Between the trimmed V and J ends, which lost 0 bases and 10 bases, there was a span of 11 bases. CDR1 and CDR2 from the germline V gene are SGHRS and YFSETQ. The CDR3 region is CASSLVVAGEQFF. CDR3 bases: TGCGCCAGCAGCTTGGTCGTGGCGGGAGAGCAGTTCTTC.

CDR3 nucleotides: TGTGCCTGGAGTGTACGGCAGGCCGTCTCTGGAAACACCATATATTTT. Amino acids: CAWSVRQAVSGNTIYF. The V and J genes are TRBV30 and TRBJ1-3; D not resolved. Germline V lookup: CDR1 GTSNPN, CDR2 SVGIG (reference sequence). Trimming left V 0 bases short and J 0 bases short, with 12 bases between. This CDR3 region has 16 residues.